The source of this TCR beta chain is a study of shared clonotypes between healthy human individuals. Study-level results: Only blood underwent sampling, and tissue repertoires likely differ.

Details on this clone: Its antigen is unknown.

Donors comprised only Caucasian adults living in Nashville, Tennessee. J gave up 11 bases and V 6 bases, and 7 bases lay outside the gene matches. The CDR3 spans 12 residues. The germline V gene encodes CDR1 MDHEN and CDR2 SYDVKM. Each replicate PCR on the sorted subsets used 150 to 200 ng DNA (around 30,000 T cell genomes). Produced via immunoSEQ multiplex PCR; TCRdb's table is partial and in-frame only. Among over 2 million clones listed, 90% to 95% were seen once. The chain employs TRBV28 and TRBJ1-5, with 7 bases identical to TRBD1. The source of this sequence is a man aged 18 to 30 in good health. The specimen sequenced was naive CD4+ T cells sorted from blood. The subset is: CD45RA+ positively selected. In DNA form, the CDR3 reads TGTGCCAGCAGATCCGACAGGGTGACCCAGCATTTT. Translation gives CASRSDRVTQHF.